This TCR beta chain was documented in a study of blood T cell repertoires in COVID-19 (TCRdb year 2020). Context from the whole study: Samples covering the acute and convalescent phases of COVID-19 were provided by collaborators in the United States, Italy and Spain. The prospective study material was composed of cDNA or gDNA derived from T cells, B-cell-depleted T cells, or PBMCs. Deeply sampled blood TCRbeta repertoires from subjects exposed to, actively infected with, or recovered from COVID-19 were included in the dataset. The repertoires were made available in a free public database intended to serve as a resource for research on the immune response to SARS-CoV-2. The samples were drawn from the first 160 participants of the ongoing ImmuneRACE study and from about 1,200 subjects provided by 6 global collaborators. Sample metadata almost always included a de-identified subject ID, COVID-19 status, age in years and sex. Where HLA class I and class II types were available, the types were taken from metadata supplied by the sample provider, not from assay-based typing.

Ends trimmed: V by 6 bases, J by 4 bases; bases unmatched to a gene: 5. Spanning cysteine to phenylalanine, the CDR3 consists of 13 amino acids. Just the 39-base CDR3 DNA is kept, in frame starting at base 1. TCRbeta CDR3 regions were amplified from genomic DNA using the immunoSEQ Assay, a bias-controlled multiplex PCR. From the authors' description of their analysis: The number of nucleated cells in each sample was estimated from the amplification of reference gene primers within the assay. To quantify the absolute abundance of each unique TCRbeta CDR3 rearrangement, sequence reads were collapsed and filtered. For each sample, productive Simpson clonality was calculated by taking the square root of Simpson's diversity index across productive rearrangements. This immuneACCESS table, as held by TCRdb, lists in-frame sequences with V and J called but not all clones. Of the missing ones, under half trace to an unresolved V gene in checked studies; the others have no known cause. V and J calls and clone size come straight from that table; D and trimming were deduced from the DNA. The table for this sample lists 200,000 to 300,000 clones; around 87% of them were counted only once. Of the sample, more than 6% is held by the ten largest clones.

Overall results and qualifications from the work: Clinical and demographic metadata were provided uncurated, with the amount varying by source and participant.

Worth noting for this clone: The clone's antigen remains unknown. Base qualities are missing; no much larger clone stands one base away.

Another Seattle source contributed samples from volunteer blood donors who had recovered from COVID-19. Whole blood was collected in K2EDTA tubes by collaborating institutions according to the institutions' own protocols. For TCRbeta analysis, collaborators shipped samples as frozen whole blood, isolated PBMCs, or DNA extracted from either of those sample types. The receptor was isolated from a man aged 55 to 70 who had recovered from COVID-19. Sequencing input: peripheral blood. The chain is made from TRBV12-3 or TRBV12-4 and TRBJ1-2, with 7 bases in between that match TRBD1. The CDR3 region has the sequence CASRRDRFYGYTF. The nucleotides read TGTGCCAGCAGGCGGGACAGATTCTATGGCTACACCTTC.